The rows below give T cell receptor beta chains drawn from one sample of a study of shared clonotypes between healthy human individuals. The protocol was immunoSEQ multiplex PCR, while the TCRdb copy is restricted to in-frame clones and leaves out a portion. The data show millions of clones, 90% to 95% seen once. Sample: naive CD4+ T cells sorted from blood. These receptors originate from a young man in good health. The CDR3 runs from the conserved cysteine through the conserved F or W.

j_gene | v_gene | CDR3aa
TRBJ2-5 | TRBV9 | CASSAQGQTQYF
TRBJ2-4 | TRBV6-6 | CASSKREVDIQYF
TRBJ2-2 | TRBV4-3 | CASSQDAAGGPWTGELFF
TRBJ2-1 | TRBV12-5 | CASGSYSNNEQFF
TRBJ1-2 | TRBV5-6 | CASSPRRDSYGYTF
TRBJ1-4 | TRBV5-1 | CASSLATGTEKLFF
TRBJ2-3 | TRBV7-8 | CASSFTPTDTQYF
TRBJ2-7 | TRBV18 | CASSPRGPIYEQYF
TRBJ2-7 | TRBV5-1 | CASSLVPRYEQYF
TRBJ1-5 | TRBV6-5 | CASTRGFGQPQHF
TRBJ2-2 | TRBV7-8 | CASSFRLAGTGELFF
TRBJ1-3 | TRBV30 | CAWTGRDSGNTIYF
TRBJ1-5 | TRBV6-5 | CASSQIRGQPQHF
TRBJ1-3 | TRBV30 | CAWSVGYISSGNTIYF
TRBJ2-7 | TRBV27 | CASTTHLGLTGYF
TRBJ1-1 | TRBV5-4 | CASILGGPDQNTEAFF
TRBJ2-2 | TRBV18 | CASSPGQGNTGELFF
TRBJ2-2 | TRBV18 | CASSPRGVGPGELFF
TRBJ2-2 | TRBV10-1 | CASSNRNTGELFF
TRBJ1-3 | TRBV5-5 | CASSFGSPSGNTIYF
TRBJ2-3 | TRBV20-1 | CSAEDTDTQYF
TRBJ1-3 | TRBV4-3 | CASSQEMTFSGNTIYF
TRBJ1-2 | TRBV9 | CASSVATGSGYTF
TRBJ2-3 | TRBV5-1 | CASSRGSSTDTQYF
TRBJ1-4 | TRBV2 | CASSEGDSSGKLFF
TRBJ2-1 | TRBV9 | CASSVDNEQFF
TRBJ2-5 | TRBV2 | CASSEAGPAGYF
TRBJ2-5 | TRBV7-6 | CASSLILETQYF